These 18 T cell receptor beta chains were all obtained from the same sample, sequenced in a study of blood T cell repertoires in COVID-19. Assay used: immunoSEQ multiplex PCR; TCRdb lists only in-frame clones, some missing. This sample has roughly 140,000 clones, with approximately 89% found just once. The sequencing input was peripheral blood. The receptors were sampled from a woman aged 45-65 years with acute or convalescent COVID-19.

This clone was counted once. The chain combines TRBV18 with TRBJ1-6, with 8 bases matching TRBD1. The V segment lost 1 base and the J segment 6 bases; nucleotides outside the gene matches: 2. This CDR3 is 15 amino acids long. CDR1 is KGHSH and CDR2 is LQKENI in the germline V gene. The CDR3 loop is CASSPRDRSNSPLHF. The CDR3 DNA reads TGTGCCAGCTCACCACGGGACAGGAGTAATTCACCCCTCCACTTT.

The gene calls are TRBV2 and TRBJ1-2; D is uncertain. Per the germline V gene, CDR1 is SNHLY and CDR2 is FYNNEI. The CDR3 is made up of 15 amino acids. The germline V and J ends were trimmed by 7 bases and 0 bases, with 15 bases remaining between them. CDR3 DNA sequence: TGTGCCAGCAATAAAGATAGAGCTTCTAACTATGGCTACACCTTC. Its translation: CASNKDRASNYGYTF.

This chain joins TRBV5-4 and TRBJ2-1; perhaps TRBD1 as D (6 bases). The CDR3 contains 15 residues. V lost 4 bases, J lost 1 base, and 12 bases lay in between. Germline V gene lookup returns CDR1 SGHNT and CDR2 YYREEE (reference sequence). CDR3 loop: CASSLRTASYNEQFF. CDR3 nucleotide sequence: TGTGCCAGCAGCCTACGGACAGCTTCCTACAATGAGCAGTTCTTC.

This sequence joins TRBV2 and TRBJ1-6; no definite D call. This CDR3 is built from 14 residues. Trimming shortened V by 7 bases and J by 5 bases, and 12 bases separated the two germline ends. Germline V gene sequence: CDR1 SNHLY, CDR2 FYNNEI. CDR3 sequence: CASTPGRNNSPLHF. The CDR3 DNA reads TGTGCCAGCACCCCGGGGAGGAATAATTCACCCCTCCACTTT.

V usage is TRBV3-1 (or the pseudogene TRBV3-2) and J usage is TRBJ1-4; D uncertain. The V gene lost 1 base and the J gene lost 7 bases, with 10 bases spanning the gap. Looked up from germline, CDR1 is LGHDT and CDR2 is YNNKEL (reference sequence). The CDR3 has 14 residues. The CDR3 spells CASSQGQFLEKLFF. The CDR3 nucleotides are TGTGCCAGCAGCCAAGGGCAGTTCCTTGAAAAACTGTTTTTT.

J is TRBJ2-3 and V is TRBV6-2 or TRBV6-3, with D possibly being TRBD1 (6 bases). The CDR3 extends over 14 amino acids. Germline V gene data show CDR1 as MNHEY and CDR2 as SVGEGT. Trimming took off 5 bases at V and 1 base at J, with 10 bases between the two ends. The CDR3 DNA reads as TGTGCCAGCAGTAAACGACAGGGCACAGATACGCAGTATTTT. It is translated as CASSKRQGTDTQYF.

The V gene is TRBV18, the J gene TRBJ2-7; possibly TRBD1 for D (6 bases). V lost 3 bases to trimming and J lost 5 bases, with 11 bases between them. CDR1 is KGHSH, CDR2 LQKENI, per germline. There are 13 residues in the CDR3. CDR3 in DNA: TGTGCCAGCTCACCCGGACAGTCAGACGAGCAGTACTTC. Translated, it gives CASSPGQSDEQYF.

The CDR3, as DNA: TGTGCCAGCAGCCTTCAAGCGGGAGGGCCCTACAATGAGCAGTTCTTC. Translating gives CASSLQAGGPYNEQFF. The chain recombines TRBV7-2 with TRBJ2-1; 10 bases align to TRBD2. In germline, CDR1 is SGHTA, CDR2 FQGNSA. The CDR3 runs to 16 residues. The J segment lost 2 bases and the V segment lost 5 bases, leaving 6 bases of the junction unmatched. Drawing the rest from reference TRBV7-2 and TRBJ2-1, the complete variable domain is GAGVSQSPSNKVTEKGKDVELRCDPISGHTALYWYRQSLGQGLEFLIYFQGNSAPDKSGLPSDRFSAERTGGSVSTLTIQRTQQEDSAVYLCASSLQAGGPYNEQFFGPGTRLTVL.

V gene TRBV14 combines with J gene TRBJ2-6; tentative D call: TRBD1 (6 bases). The CDR3 is 15 residues long. Germline values: CDR1 SGHDN, CDR2 FVKESK. Trimming removed 2 bases from V and 5 bases from J, with 10 bases in between. CDR3 sequence reads: CASSQTGSWANVLTF. The CDR3 DNA is TGTGCCAGCAGCCAAACAGGGAGCTGGGCCAACGTCCTGACTTTC.

CDR3 sequence: CASSPGGTTNEKLFF. The CDR3 coding sequence is TGTGCCAGCTCACCGGGGGGGACAACTAATGAAAAACTGTTTTTT. The chain combines TRBV18 with TRBJ1-4; TRBD1 is a possible D gene (5 bases). V was trimmed by 3 bases and J by 0 bases, leaving 8 bases between them. There are 15 residues in the CDR3. Germline values: CDR1 KGHSH, CDR2 LQKENI. The full variable domain, its missing parts supplied by reference TRBV18 and TRBJ1-4, is NAGVMQNPRHLVRRRGQEARLRCSPMKGHSHVYWYRQLPEEGLKFMVYLQKENIIDESGMPKERFSAEFPKEGPSILRIQQVVRGDSAAYFCASSPGGTTNEKLFFGSGTQLSVL.

J is TRBJ1-6 and V is TRBV4-1, with unresolved D. Trimming cost V 3 bases and J 0 bases, with 6 bases left between them. CDR1 is MGHRA, CDR2 YSYEKL, per germline. This CDR3 spans 15 amino acids. The CDR3 DNA is TGCGCCAGCAGCCAGGGGAGCTCCTATAATTCACCCCTCCACTTT. Its translation: CASSQGSSYNSPLHF.

V and J are TRBV5-1 and TRBJ1-1, with D uncertain. CDR3 length equals 13 residues. V was pared by 4 bases and J by 3 bases, with 10 bases between. The germline V gene has CDR1 SGHRS and CDR2 YFSETQ. DNA of the CDR3: TGCGCCAGCAGCCCTCCTCGGGACACTGAAGCTTTCTTT. Translating gives CASSPPRDTEAFF. The complete variable domain, with remaining parts taken from reference TRBV5-1 and TRBJ1-1, reads KAGVTQTPRYLIKTRGQQVTLSCSPISGHRSVSWYQQTPGQGLQFLFEYFSETQRNKGNFPGRFSGRQFSNSRSEMNVSTLELGDSALYLCASSPPRDTEAFFGQGTRLTVV.

The chain couples TRBV9 to TRBJ2-2; possibly TRBD1 for D (6 bases). CDR1 and CDR2 from the germline V gene are SGDLS and YYNGEE. V was cut by 5 bases and J by 4 bases, with 18 bases left in between. This CDR3 is 16 amino acids long. The CDR3 loop reads CASRDNRVPSTGELFF. DNA of the CDR3: TGTGCCAGCAGAGATAACAGGGTCCCGTCCACCGGGGAGCTGTTTTTT.

The sample holds one count of this clone. V is TRBV6-5 and J is TRBJ1-5; TRBD1 might be the D (5 bases). With 7 bases removed from V and 6 bases from J, the gap between germline ends came to 19 bases. The CDR3 spans 15 residues. In germline, CDR1 is MNHEY, CDR2 SVGAGI. The CDR3 DNA reads as TGTGCCAGCACTCCCATCGACAGTAATGGTCAGCCCCAGCATTTT. Translated: CASTPIDSNGQPQHF.

The chain carries TRBV24-1 and TRBJ2-7; 9 bases map to TRBD1. Germline V gives CDR1 KGHDR, CDR2 SFDVKD. The length of the CDR3 is 15 residues. V lost 2 bases to trimming and J lost 6 bases; unmatched junction nucleotides: 7. Here the CDR3 DNA reads TGTGCCACCAGTGATTCTCGGGACAGGGACGGCGAGCAGTACTTC. Its protein product is CATSDSRDRDGEQYF.

The chain combines TRBV2 with TRBJ1-5, with 9 bases that match TRBD1. The CDR3 has 15 amino acids. The V segment lost 5 bases and the J segment 3 bases; nucleotides outside the gene matches: 5. Germline V gene sequence: CDR1 SNHLY, CDR2 FYNNEI. The CDR3 DNA reads as TGTGCCAGCAGTACAGGACAGGGGCCCAATCAGCCCCAGCATTTT. It codes for CASSTGQGPNQPQHF.

This chain links TRBV4-2 with TRBJ2-1; 14 bases match TRBD2. CDR3 length: 16 residues. Per the germline V gene, CDR1 is LGHNA and CDR2 is YNFKEQ. V gave up 3 bases and J gave up 9 bases; unmatched junction bases: 7. The CDR3 sequence is CASSHPTSGGASEQFF. The CDR3 DNA is TGTGCCAGCAGCCACCCGACTAGCGGGGGGGCGAGTGAGCAGTTCTTC.

This chain links TRBV7-2 with TRBJ2-1, with a weak D call TRBD1 (7 bases). The CDR3 runs 13 residues. V was cut by 4 bases and J by 12 bases, with 16 bases left in between. Germline assignment: CDR1 SGHTA and CDR2 FQGNSA. CDR3: CASSSRRGPGQFF. The DNA for the CDR3 is TGTGCCAGCAGCTCTAGGAGGGGGCCCGGGCAGTTCTTC.